This TCR beta chain comes out of a study of T-cell memory formation after mild COVID-19. Study details: TCR clusters were mostly donor specific. Study findings and constraints: There was a balanced CD4/CD8 profile in clones contracting day 15 to 85, and later expanders leaned CD4+.

The sample holds a few counts of this clonotype. No antigen is known for it. Germline CDR1 is MNHNS and CDR2 is SASEGT. Unmatched junction bases numbered 4, after V lost 7 bases and J lost 5 bases. This CDR3 has 12 residues. Constant-segment primers and 5'RACE yielded cDNA libraries for TCR alpha and TCR beta, each carrying sample barcodes and UMIs. Each CDR3 protein is one row after TCRdb ran MiXCR on the 5' RACE reads. Counted here are hundreds of thousands of distinct CDR3 sequences, approximately 21% occurring once; the ten biggest clones make up approximately 8%. The sequenced material came from PBMCs or a T cell subset sorted from them (not recorded which). The J gene is TRBJ2-7, the V gene TRBV6-1; TRBD1 matches 8 bases. This receptor was obtained from an adult woman who had mild COVID-19 (a few samples of this study predate the infection). Cell type and time point are not known. The chain's CDR3 is CASKRTGNEQYF. CDR3 DNA sequence: TGTGCCAGCAAAAGGACAGGGAACGAGCAGTACTTC.